This is a list of T cell receptor beta chains from one sample in a study of cytomegalovirus exposure and HLA in healthy donors. Using immunoSEQ multiplex PCR, the repertoire was profiled, and TCRdb retains in-frame clones only, with some absent. The data hold more than 85,000 clones, with around 70% observed a single time. Sequencing was done on a sample of PBMCs. All receptors come from a man aged 25-45 years in good health and CMV-seronegative. The CDR3 runs from the conserved cysteine through the conserved F or W.

j_gene | v_gene | CDR3aa
TRBJ1-5 | TRBV28 | CASSRGGQVQPQHF
TRBJ2-7 | TRBV27 | CASSTLLSTYEQYF
TRBJ2-1 | TRBV27 | CASSLNPGLAGKNEQFF
TRBJ2-7 | TRBV5-6 | CASSLFDRTSYEQYF
TRBJ2-6 | TRBV11-3 | CASSPGVPGSSGANVLTF
TRBJ2-1 | TRBV5-6 | CASSRGLAGVSNEQFF
TRBJ1-1 | TRBV5-4 | CASSVGQDGTEAFF
TRBJ2-1 | TRBV19 | CASTPSGRAFSEQFF
TRBJ2-1 | TRBV4-1 | CASSQGVTTSAHNEQFF
TRBJ2-5 | TRBV9 | CASSVGTGFETQYF
TRBJ1-2 | TRBV6-1 | CASKGPAGYGYTF
TRBJ1-3 | TRBV27 | CASSPGLGQWSSGNTIYF
TRBJ2-7 | TRBV27 | CASSLTRSYEQYF
TRBJ2-2 | TRBV7-3 | CASRMDRHTGELFF
TRBJ1-2 | TRBV5-6 | CASSLPTGVYTF
NA | TRBV6-1 | CASSGGEGGNPYEQYF
TRBJ2-1 | TRBV7-3 | CASSLQLAGGDEQFF
TRBJ2-7 | TRBV4-1 | CASSQPGQGVHEQYF
TRBJ1-4 | TRBV5-6 | CASSLARQGNEKLFF